The clone carrying this T cell receptor (beta chain) was seen only a few times. Its specificity is not known. This sample is drawn from a study of T-cell memory formation after mild COVID-19. The CDR3 runs to 16 residues. CDR1 is KGHSH, CDR2 LQKENI, per germline. V was cut by 0 bases and J by 6 bases, with 15 bases left in between. TCRdb fed the 5' RACE reads into MiXCR, producing one record per CDR3 protein. This table has fewer than 350,000 distinct CDR3 sequences, over 7% appearing once. Points from the study as a whole: Some clones that responded were present in memory (sampled pre-infection), which suggests cross-reactive memory joined. CD4+ contracting clones lay mainly in CM and EM, CD8+ ones in EMRA.

The clonotype comes from a young man who had mild COVID-19 (a few samples of this study predate the infection). Cell type and time point are not known. The V gene is TRBV18, the J gene TRBJ2-1; D gene uncertain. The sample was PBMCs or a T cell subset sorted from them (not recorded which). CDR3 sequence reads: CASSPPLWLGSNEQFF. CDR3 coding DNA: TGTGCCAGCTCACCACCGCTTTGGTTGGGTAGCAATGAGCAGTTCTTC.